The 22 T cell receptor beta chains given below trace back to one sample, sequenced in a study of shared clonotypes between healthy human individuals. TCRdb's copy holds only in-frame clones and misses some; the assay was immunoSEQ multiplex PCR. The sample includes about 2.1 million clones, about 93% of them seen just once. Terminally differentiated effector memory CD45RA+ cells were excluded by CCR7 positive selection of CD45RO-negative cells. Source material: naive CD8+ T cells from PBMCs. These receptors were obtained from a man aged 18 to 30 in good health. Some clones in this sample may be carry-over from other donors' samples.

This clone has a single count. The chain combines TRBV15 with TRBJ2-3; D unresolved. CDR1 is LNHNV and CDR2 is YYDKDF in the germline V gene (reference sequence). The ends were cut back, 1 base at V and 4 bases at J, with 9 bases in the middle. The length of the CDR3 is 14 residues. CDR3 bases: TGTGCCACCAGCAGAGTCCCGCCTCCAGATACGCAGTATTTT. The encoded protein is CATSRVPPPDTQYF.

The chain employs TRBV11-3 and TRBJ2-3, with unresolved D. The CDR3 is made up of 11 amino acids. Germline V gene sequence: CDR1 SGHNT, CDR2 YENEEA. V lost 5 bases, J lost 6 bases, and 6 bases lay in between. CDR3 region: CASSRGDTQYF. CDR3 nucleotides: TGTGCCAGCAGCCGTGGCGATACGCAGTATTTT.

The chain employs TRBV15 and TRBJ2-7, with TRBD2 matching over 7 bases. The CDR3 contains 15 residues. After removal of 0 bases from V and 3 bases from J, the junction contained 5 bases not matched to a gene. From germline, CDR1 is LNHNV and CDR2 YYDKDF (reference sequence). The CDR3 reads CATSRERAGNYEQYF. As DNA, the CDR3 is TGTGCCACCAGCAGAGAGCGAGCGGGAAACTACGAGCAGTACTTC.

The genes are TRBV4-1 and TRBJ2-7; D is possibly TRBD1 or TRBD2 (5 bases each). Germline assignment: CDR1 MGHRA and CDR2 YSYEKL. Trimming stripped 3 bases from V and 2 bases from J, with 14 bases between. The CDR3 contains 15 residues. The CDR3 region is CASSHPGTAAYEQYF. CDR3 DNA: TGCGCCAGCAGCCATCCGGGGACGGCCGCCTACGAGCAGTACTTC.

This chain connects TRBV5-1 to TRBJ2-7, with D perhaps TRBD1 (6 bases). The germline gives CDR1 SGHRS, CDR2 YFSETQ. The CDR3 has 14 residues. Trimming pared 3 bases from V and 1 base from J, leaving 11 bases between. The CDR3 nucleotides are TGCGCCAGCAGCTGGTCTACAGGGTCCTACGAGCAGTACTTC. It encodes CASSWSTGSYEQYF.

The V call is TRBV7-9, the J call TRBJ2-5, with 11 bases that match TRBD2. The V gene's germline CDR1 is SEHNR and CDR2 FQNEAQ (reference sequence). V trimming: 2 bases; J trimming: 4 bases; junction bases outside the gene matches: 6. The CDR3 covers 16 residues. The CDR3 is CASSLLIAGGAETQYF. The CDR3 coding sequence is TGTGCCAGCAGCTTATTAATAGCGGGAGGGGCAGAGACCCAGTACTTC.

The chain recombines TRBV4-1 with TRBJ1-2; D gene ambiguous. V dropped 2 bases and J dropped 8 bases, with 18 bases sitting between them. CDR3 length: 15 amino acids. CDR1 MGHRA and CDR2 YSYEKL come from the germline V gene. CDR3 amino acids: CASSQRAPTSTGYTF. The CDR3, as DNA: TGCGCCAGCAGCCAACGGGCTCCAACCAGTACCGGCTACACCTTC.

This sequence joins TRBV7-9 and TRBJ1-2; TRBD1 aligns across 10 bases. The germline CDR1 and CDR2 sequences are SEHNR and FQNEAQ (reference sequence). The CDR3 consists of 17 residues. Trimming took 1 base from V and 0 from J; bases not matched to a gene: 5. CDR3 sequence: CASSLGDRGATNYGYTF. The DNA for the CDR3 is TGTGCCAGCAGCTTAGGGGACAGGGGCGCCACTAACTATGGCTACACCTTC.

This chain's CDR3 is CASGPLGSETQYF. CDR3 coding DNA: TGTGCTAGTGGTCCCTTAGGGAGCGAGACCCAGTACTTC. J is TRBJ2-5 and V is TRBV12-5; tentative D call: TRBD2 (5 bases). V lost 5 bases to trimming and J lost 5 bases, with 12 bases between them. Looked up from germline, CDR1 is LGHNT and CDR2 is FRNRAP. The CDR3 extends over 13 amino acids.

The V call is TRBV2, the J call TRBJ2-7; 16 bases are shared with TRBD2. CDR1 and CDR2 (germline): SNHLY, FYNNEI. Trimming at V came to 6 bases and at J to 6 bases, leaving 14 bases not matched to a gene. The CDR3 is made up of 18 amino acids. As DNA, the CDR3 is TGTGCCAGCAGGCTCCTGGGACTAGCGGGAGGGAAAGAAACCGAGCAGTACTTC. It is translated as CASRLLGLAGGKETEQYF. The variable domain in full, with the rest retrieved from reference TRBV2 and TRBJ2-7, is EPEVTQTPSHQVTQMGQEVILRCVPISNHLYFYWYRQILGQKVEFLVSFYNNEISEKSEIFDDQFSVERPDGSNFTLKIRSTKLEDSAMYFCASRLLGLAGGKETEQYFGPGTRLTVT.

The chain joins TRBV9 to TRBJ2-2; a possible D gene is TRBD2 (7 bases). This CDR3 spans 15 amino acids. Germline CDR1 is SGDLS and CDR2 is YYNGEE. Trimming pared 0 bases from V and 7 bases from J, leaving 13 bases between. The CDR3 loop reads CASSVDGGAGGELFF. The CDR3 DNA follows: TGTGCCAGCAGCGTAGATGGGGGGGCTGGCGGGGAGCTGTTTTTT.

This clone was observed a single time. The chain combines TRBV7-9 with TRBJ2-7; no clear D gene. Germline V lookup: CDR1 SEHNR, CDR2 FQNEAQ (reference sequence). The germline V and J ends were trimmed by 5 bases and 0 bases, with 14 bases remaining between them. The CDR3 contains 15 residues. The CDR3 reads CASSPRTVPSYEQYF. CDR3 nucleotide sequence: TGTGCCAGCAGCCCCAGGACGGTACCCTCCTACGAGCAGTACTTC.

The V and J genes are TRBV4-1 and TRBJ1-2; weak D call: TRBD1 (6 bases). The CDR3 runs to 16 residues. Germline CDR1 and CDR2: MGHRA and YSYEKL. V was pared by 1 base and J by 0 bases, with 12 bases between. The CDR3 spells CASSQVHQGTNYGYTF. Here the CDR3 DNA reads TGCGCCAGCAGCCAAGTGCACCAGGGGACTAACTATGGCTACACCTTC.

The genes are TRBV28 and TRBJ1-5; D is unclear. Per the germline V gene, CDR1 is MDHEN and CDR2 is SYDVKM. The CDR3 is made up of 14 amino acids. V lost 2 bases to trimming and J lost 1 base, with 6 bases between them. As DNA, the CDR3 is TGTGCCAGCAGTTTAAGATGGAGCAATCAGCCCCAGCATTTT. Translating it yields CASSLRWSNQPQHF. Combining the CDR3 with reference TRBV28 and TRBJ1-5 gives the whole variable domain DVKVTQSSRYLVKRTGEKVFLECVQDMDHENMFWYRQDPGLGLRLIYFSYDVKMKEKGDIPEGYSVSREKKERFSLILESASTNQTSMYLCASSLRWSNQPQHFGDGTRLSIL.

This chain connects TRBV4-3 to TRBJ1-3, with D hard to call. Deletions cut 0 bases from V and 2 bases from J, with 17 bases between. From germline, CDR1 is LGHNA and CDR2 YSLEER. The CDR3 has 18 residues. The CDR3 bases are TGCGCCAGCAGCCAAGATCTGGATCCGGGAGGAACTGGAAACACCATATATTTT. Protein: CASSQDLDPGGTGNTIYF.

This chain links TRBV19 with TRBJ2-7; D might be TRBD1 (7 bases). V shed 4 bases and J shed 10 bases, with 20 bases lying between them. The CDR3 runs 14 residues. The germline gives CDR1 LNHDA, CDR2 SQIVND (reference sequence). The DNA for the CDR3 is TGTGCCAGTAGTACCATGACAGGGAGGAATTCCCAGTACTTC. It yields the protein CASSTMTGRNSQYF. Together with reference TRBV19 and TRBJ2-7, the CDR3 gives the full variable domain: DGGITQSPKYLFRKEGQNVTLSCEQNLNHDAMYWYRQDPGQGLRLIYYSQIVNDFQKGDIAEGYSVSREKKESFPLTVTSAQKNPTAFYLCASSTMTGRNSQYFGPGTRLTVT.

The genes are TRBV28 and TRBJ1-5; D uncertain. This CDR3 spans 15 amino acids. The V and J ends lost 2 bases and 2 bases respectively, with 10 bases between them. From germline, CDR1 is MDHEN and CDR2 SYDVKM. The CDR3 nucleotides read TGTGCCAGCAGTTTAGTCCCTATCGGCAATCAGCCCCAGCATTTT. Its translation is CASSLVPIGNQPQHF.

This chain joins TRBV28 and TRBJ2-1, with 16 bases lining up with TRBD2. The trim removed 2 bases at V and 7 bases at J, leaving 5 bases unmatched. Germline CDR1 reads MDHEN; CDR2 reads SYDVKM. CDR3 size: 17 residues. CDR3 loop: CASSLVVGLAGGNEQFF. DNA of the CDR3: TGTGCCAGCAGTTTAGTGGTGGGACTAGCGGGAGGGAATGAGCAGTTCTTC. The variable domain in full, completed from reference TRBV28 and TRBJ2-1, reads DVKVTQSSRYLVKRTGEKVFLECVQDMDHENMFWYRQDPGLGLRLIYFSYDVKMKEKGDIPEGYSVSREKKERFSLILESASTNQTSMYLCASSLVVGLAGGNEQFFGPGTRLTVL.

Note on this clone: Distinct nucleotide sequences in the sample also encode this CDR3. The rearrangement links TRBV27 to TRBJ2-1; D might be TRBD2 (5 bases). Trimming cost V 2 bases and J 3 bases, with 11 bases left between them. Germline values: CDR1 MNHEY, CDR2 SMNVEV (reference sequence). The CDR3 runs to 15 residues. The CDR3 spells CASSLSAGGYNEQFF. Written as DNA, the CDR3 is TGTGCCAGCAGTTTAAGCGCAGGAGGCTACAATGAGCAGTTCTTC.

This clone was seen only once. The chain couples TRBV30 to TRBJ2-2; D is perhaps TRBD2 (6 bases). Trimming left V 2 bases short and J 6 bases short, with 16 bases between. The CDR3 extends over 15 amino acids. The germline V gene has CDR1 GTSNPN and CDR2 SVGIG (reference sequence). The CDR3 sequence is CAWSIGARDAGELFF. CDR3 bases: TGTGCCTGGAGTATAGGGGCGCGGGACGCCGGGGAGCTGTTTTTT.

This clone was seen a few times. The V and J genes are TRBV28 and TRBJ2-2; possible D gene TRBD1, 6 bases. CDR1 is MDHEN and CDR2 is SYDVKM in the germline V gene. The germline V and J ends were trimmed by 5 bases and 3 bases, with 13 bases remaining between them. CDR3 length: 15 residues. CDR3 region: CASSQWTADTGELFF. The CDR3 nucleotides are TGTGCCAGCAGTCAATGGACAGCGGACACCGGGGAGCTGTTTTTT.

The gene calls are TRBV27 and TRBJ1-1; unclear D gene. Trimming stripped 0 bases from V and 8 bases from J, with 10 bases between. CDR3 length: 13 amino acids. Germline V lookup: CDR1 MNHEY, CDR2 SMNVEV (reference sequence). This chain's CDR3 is CASSLSRITEAFF. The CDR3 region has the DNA TGTGCCAGCAGTTTATCTCGGATAACGGAAGCTTTCTTT.